This TCR beta chain was sequenced in a study of early T cells in non-severe SARS-CoV-2 infection. Study summary: The chains were unpaired, and the sequenced material was bulk RNA from unsorted whole blood.

Each CDR3 protein gets one entry after TCRdb re-called the 5' RACE reads with MiXCR. The sample contains around 77,000 distinct CDR3 sequences, approximately 15% of which appear only once. Losses at the gene ends were 3 bases for V and 4 bases for J; bases not matched to a gene: 11. The CDR3 covers 16 residues. The germline V gene has CDR1 DFQATT and CDR2 SNEGSKA (reference sequence). Material: whole blood, obtained at baseline. The TCR sequence derives from an adult who was a healthcare worker with PCR-confirmed SARS-CoV-2 infection or an uninfected control (not recorded which). This chain links TRBV20-1 with TRBJ2-7; the match to TRBD2 covers 11 bases. CDR3 region: CSARRLLAGVGYEQYF. The CDR3 bases are TGCAGTGCTAGGAGGTTACTAGCGGGAGTCGGGTACGAGCAGTACTTC.